These 9 T cell receptor beta chains originate from one sample sequenced in a study of a mutant IDH1 vaccine in newly diagnosed glioma. The method was immunoSEQ multiplex PCR; TCRdb's version includes in-frame clones alone and lacks a portion of them. This table holds tens of thousands of clones, around 80% found once. Time point: week 5, during vaccination. Doses comprised 300 ug of mutant IDH1 20-mer peptide each, plus topical imiquimod. Their antigens are not known. The specimen was PBMCs, collected from a glioma patient whose treatment included an IDH1 peptide vaccine. The receptors were gathered from a man aged 40-50 years with glioma. Some clones in this sample may be carry-over from other donors' samples.

V usage is TRBV9 and J usage is TRBJ2-3; 8 positions agree with TRBD1. CDR3 length equals 15 residues. Unmatched junction bases numbered 4, after V lost 3 bases and J lost 1 base. Germline assignment: CDR1 SGDLS and CDR2 YYNGEE. Here the CDR3 reads CASSETGQGTDTQYF. The CDR3 DNA sequence: TGTGCCAGCAGCGAGACGGGACAGGGCACAGATACGCAGTATTTT. Full variable domain (outside the CDR3, taken from reference TRBV9 and TRBJ2-3): DSGVTQTPKHLITATGQRVTLRCSPRSGDLSVYWYQQSLDQGLQFLIQYYNGEERAKGNILERFSAQQFPDLHSELNLSSLELGDSALYFCASSETGQGTDTQYFGPGTRLTVL.

J is TRBJ2-7 and V is TRBV19; the match to TRBD1 covers 7 bases. The V segment lost 1 base and the J segment 2 bases; nucleotides outside the gene matches: 8. This CDR3 contains 16 residues. Germline V lookup: CDR1 LNHDA, CDR2 SQIVND (reference sequence). The CDR3 bases are TGTGCCAGTAGTATAGCTCGAGGGGACAGCGCCTACGAGCAGTACTTC. It codes for CASSIARGDSAYEQYF.

The rearrangement uses TRBV7-9 and TRBJ1-2; D gene unclear. V was cut by 1 base and J by 4 bases, with 10 bases left in between. Germline V gene lookup returns CDR1 SEHNR and CDR2 FQNEAQ (reference sequence). The CDR3 runs to 14 residues. The CDR3 loop reads CASSLERDPYGYTF. CDR3 in DNA: TGTGCCAGCAGCTTAGAAAGGGATCCCTATGGCTACACCTTC.

CDR3: CASSRGGGAYNEQFF. The CDR3 region has the DNA TGTGCCAGCAGCCGGGGCGGGGGGGCTTACAATGAGCAGTTCTTC. The chain carries TRBV2 and TRBJ2-1; 9 bases map to TRBD2. This CDR3 is 15 amino acids long. V was clipped by 6 bases and J by 4 bases; unmatched bases: 7. Per the germline V gene, CDR1 is SNHLY and CDR2 is FYNNEI. Full variable domain (remainder filled in from reference TRBV2 and TRBJ2-1): EPEVTQTPSHQVTQMGQEVILRCVPISNHLYFYWYRQILGQKVEFLVSFYNNEISEKSEIFDDQFSVERPDGSNFTLKIRSTKLEDSAMYFCASSRGGGAYNEQFFGPGTRLTVL.

This rearrangement joins TRBV6-1 to TRBJ1-1, with a tentative D call TRBD1 (6 bases). The germline V gene encodes CDR1 MNHNS and CDR2 SASEGT. The CDR3 covers 16 residues. Deletions cut 1 base from V and 3 bases from J, with 15 bases between. The chain's CDR3 is CASSEGGWGGYTEAFF. CDR3 nucleotide sequence: TGTGCCAGCAGTGAAGGAGGATGGGGGGGCTACACTGAAGCTTTCTTT.

This clone was counted a single time. CDR3 nucleotides: TGCGCCAGCAGCTTGCAGGGTGGGGCAGTTAATGAAAAACTGTTTTTT. It translates to CASSLQGGAVNEKLFF. This chain links TRBV5-1 with TRBJ1-4, with a possible D match to TRBD1 (5 bases). Between the trimmed V and J ends, which lost 1 base and 4 bases, there was a span of 14 bases. From germline, CDR1 is SGHRS and CDR2 YFSETQ. The CDR3 spans 16 residues.

The V and J genes are TRBV7-2 and TRBJ2-7; D possibly corresponds to TRBD2 (6 bases). The CDR3 has 13 residues. Germline V lookup: CDR1 SGHTA, CDR2 FQGNSA. Trimming cost V 8 bases and J 2 bases, with 13 bases left between them. The CDR3 protein is CASRPTGAYEQYF. CDR3 bases: TGTGCCAGCCGACCGACGGGGGCCTACGAGCAGTACTTC.

This clone was detected only a few times. V usage is TRBV5-4 and J usage is TRBJ2-5; 13 bases align to TRBD2. The CDR3 is 15 amino acids. J gave up 7 bases and V 0 bases, and 3 bases lay outside the gene matches. Germline CDR1 is SGHNT and CDR2 is YYREEE (reference sequence). The CDR3 sequence: CASSLGLAGGWTQYF. CDR3 bases: TGTGCCAGCAGCTTGGGACTAGCGGGGGGATGGACCCAGTACTTC.

The rearrangement uses TRBV6-1 and TRBJ2-3; 7 bases are a match to TRBD1. V lost 7 bases and J lost 8; bases outside the gene matches: 9. This CDR3 comprises 13 residues. Germline values: CDR1 MNHNS, CDR2 SASEGT. CDR3 amino acids: CASIEGRGRTQYF. The CDR3 nucleotides read TGTGCCAGCATCGAAGGAAGGGGGCGTACGCAGTATTTT.